This T cell receptor (beta chain) was obtained from a study of blood T cell repertoires in COVID-19. This clone was seen only a few times. The CDR3 runs to 15 residues. Trimming took 2 bases from V and 5 from J; bases not matched to a gene: 6. The germline V gene encodes CDR1 SEHNR and CDR2 FQNEAQ (reference sequence). Original processing notes: Reference gene primers were amplified, and this amplification served to estimate nucleated cell counts. Using immunoSEQ multiplex PCR, the repertoire was profiled, and TCRdb retains in-frame clones only, with some absent. For V, J and clone size, that table is used; D and trimming come from the DNA. Here the sample spans about 93,000 clones, almost 90% being singletons.

Sequencing used peripheral blood. The chain combines TRBV7-9 with TRBJ2-7, with 10 bases identical to TRBD1. The TCR was taken from a human donor with active COVID-19. The donor label of this sample is uncertain. The CDR3, as DNA: TGTGCCAGCAGCTTAACCGGGACAGGGGACCACGAGCAGTACTTC. The encoded protein is CASSLTGTGDHEQYF.